A single sample gave rise to the 24 T cell receptor beta chains below, sequenced in a study of T cell responses to AZD1222 COVID-19 vaccine. TCRdb's copy holds only in-frame clones and misses some; the assay was immunoSEQ multiplex PCR. The sample shows around 120,000 clones, 75% to 95% of them seen only once. Here the sequenced sample was peripheral blood, taken on day 0 of AZD1222 vaccination. The receptors come from an adult in good health.

The rearrangement links TRBV14 to TRBJ1-2, with TRBD1 matching 7 bases. After removal of 2 bases from V and 7 bases from J, the junction contained 7 bases not matched to a gene. The CDR3 totals 14 residues. The germline CDR1 and CDR2 sequences are SGHDN and FVKESK. The CDR3 bases are TGTGCCAGCAGCCAACAATCGAACAGGGGTGGCTACACCTTC. Its translation: CASSQQSNRGGYTF. The full variable domain, with the rest looked up from reference TRBV14 and TRBJ1-2, is EAGVTQFPSHSVIEKGQTVTLRCDPISGHDNLYWYRRVMGKEIKFLLHFVKESKQDESGMPNNRFLAERTGGTYSTLKVQPAELEDSGVYFCASSQQSNRGGYTFGSGTRLTVV.

This clone counts as medium-sized. The CDR3 DNA reads as TGTGCCGGGGCGGGACAGCCTGCCTACGAGCAGTACTTC. Encoded protein: CAGAGQPAYEQYF. The chain couples TRBV2 to TRBJ2-7; tentative D call: TRBD1 (7 bases). This CDR3 contains 13 residues. Trimming removed 11 bases at V and 2 bases at J, with 16 bases between. CDR1 and CDR2 (germline): SNHLY, FYNNEI.

V is TRBV12-3 or TRBV12-4 and J is TRBJ1-2, with 7 bases that match TRBD1. The CDR3 consists of 13 residues. V dropped 6 bases and J dropped 7; count of bases not matched to a gene: 8. CDR3 sequence: CASRLQGYGGYTF. The CDR3 DNA reads TGTGCCAGCAGGCTACAGGGGTACGGTGGCTACACCTTC.

The chain uses TRBV2 and TRBJ1-1, with 7 bases fitting TRBD1. The CDR3 has 15 amino acids. Germline CDR1 reads SNHLY; CDR2 reads FYNNEI. V gave up 3 bases and J gave up 6 bases; unmatched junction bases: 10. CDR3 in amino acids: CASSETGLVVAEAFF. CDR3 DNA sequence: TGTGCCAGCAGTGAGACAGGGTTGGTTGTCGCTGAAGCTTTCTTT.

The genes are TRBV25-1 and TRBJ1-3; tentative D call: TRBD1 (5 bases). The CDR3 covers 14 residues. The germline CDR1 and CDR2 sequences are MGHDK and SYGVNS. The ends were cut back, 10 bases at V and 0 bases at J, with 13 bases in the middle. The CDR3 nucleotides are TGTGCCACCTCGGGACCCGGCTCTGGAAACACCATATATTTT. It specifies CATSGPGSGNTIYF.

The genes are TRBV11-3 and TRBJ1-3; D ambiguous. CDR1 and CDR2 (germline): SGHNT, YENEEA. The CDR3 runs 12 residues. Trimming left V 4 bases short and J 10 bases short, with 11 bases between. The DNA for the CDR3 is TGTGCCAGCAGCTCCGGCCGGGGTACCATATATTTT. This sequence encodes CASSSGRGTIYF. Using reference TRBV11-3 and TRBJ1-3 for the parts outside the CDR3, the full variable domain is EAGVVQSPRYKIIEKKQPVAFWCNPISGHNTLYWYLQNLGQGPELLIRYENEEAVDDSQLPKDRFSAERLKGVDSTLKIQPAELGDSAVYLCASSSGRGTIYFGEGSWLTVV.

The CDR3, as DNA: TGTGCCAGCAGTCCCCCCGCATTAGTAACTGAAGCTTTCTTT. Protein sequence: CASSPPALVTEAFF. The chain combines TRBV27 with TRBJ1-1; unclear D gene. CDR1 is MNHEY and CDR2 is SMNVEV in the germline V gene (reference sequence). The CDR3 loop spans 14 amino acids. V was clipped by 5 bases and J by 5 bases, with 15 bases between them.

V and J are TRBV21-1 and TRBJ1-2. TRBV21-1 is flagged as a pseudogene. This CDR3 spans 13 amino acids. DNA of the CDR3: TGTGCCAGCAGCAAAGGAAAGAGGGATGGCTACACCTTC. It translates to CASSKGKRDGYTF.

This rearrangement joins TRBV27 to TRBJ1-4; tentative D call: TRBD1 (5 bases). V lost 6 bases to trimming and J lost 7 bases, with 9 bases between them. CDR1 is MNHEY and CDR2 is SMNVEV in the germline V gene (reference sequence). The CDR3 totals 12 residues. The CDR3 here is CASRAGVEKLFF. CDR3 sequence (DNA): TGTGCCAGCAGGGCGGGGGTTGAAAAACTGTTTTTT.

The gene calls are TRBV19 and TRBJ1-6, with unresolved D. Trimming shortened V by 8 bases and J by 10 bases, and 15 bases separated the two germline ends. This CDR3 comprises 13 residues. Per germline, CDR1 LNHDA and CDR2 SQIVND (reference sequence). Here the CDR3 DNA reads TGTGCCAGTCCGCGGGCGACGAACTCACCCCTCCACTTT. Translating it yields CASPRATNSPLHF.

This chain links TRBV7-9 with TRBJ1-1, with unresolved D. V was pared by 6 bases and J by 8 bases, with 10 bases between. CDR1 is SEHNR and CDR2 is FQNEAQ in the germline V gene (reference sequence). The CDR3 extends over 11 amino acids. The CDR3: CASSEAPEAFF. The CDR3 bases are TGTGCCAGCAGTGAGGCGCCCGAAGCTTTCTTT.

The chain is built from TRBV5-1 and TRBJ1-5; TRBD1 might be the D (5 bases). V was cut by 4 bases and J by 0 bases, with 11 bases left in between. Germline CDR1 SGHRS, CDR2 YFSETQ. This CDR3 is 15 amino acids long. The CDR3 DNA follows: TGCGCCAGCAGCGCTACGGGGCTTAGCAATCAGCCCCAGCATTTT. It specifies CASSATGLSNQPQHF.

The V call is TRBV12-3 or TRBV12-4, the J call TRBJ2-3; no reliable D call. This CDR3 has 13 residues. V dropped 2 bases and J dropped 3 bases, with 6 bases sitting between them. This CDR3 is CASSLSRTDTQYF. The CDR3 DNA reads TGTGCCAGCAGTTTAAGCAGGACAGATACGCAGTATTTT.

The V and J genes are TRBV5-1 and TRBJ1-5; a weak D match, TRBD1 (5 bases). The germline V and J ends were trimmed by 0 bases and 5 bases, with 9 bases remaining between them. The CDR3 consists of 14 residues. Looked up from germline, CDR1 is SGHRS and CDR2 is YFSETQ. The CDR3 DNA is TGCGCCAGCAGCTTGGGCGACAGATATCAGCCCCAGCATTTT. It encodes CASSLGDRYQPQHF.

This clone occurred a few times. The J gene is TRBJ1-1, the V gene TRBV19; the D is unclear. V was shortened by 2 bases and J by 1 base, with 5 bases between the two germline ends. The germline gives CDR1 LNHDA, CDR2 SQIVND (reference sequence). CDR3 length: 13 residues. CDR3 amino acids: CASSIWGNTEAFF. Here the CDR3 DNA reads TGTGCCAGTAGTATATGGGGGAACACTGAAGCTTTCTTT.

This clone was found a few times. The chain recombines TRBV9 with TRBJ2-5, with no clear D. Trimming stripped 4 bases from V and 1 base from J, with 11 bases between. CDR1 and CDR2 (germline): SGDLS, YYNGEE. This CDR3 region has 14 residues. The CDR3 nucleotides read TGTGCCAGCAGCCCAAGACATAGCCAAGAGACCCAGTACTTC. Residues: CASSPRHSQETQYF.

This clone has a single count. The chain has TRBV11-3 and TRBJ2-3; D might be TRBD2 (5 bases). CDR1 is SGHNT, CDR2 YENEEA, per germline. The CDR3 covers 16 residues. The ends were cut back, 5 bases at V and 5 bases at J, with 20 bases in the middle. The chain's CDR3 is CASSLRRGGHEDTQYF. CDR3 DNA: TGTGCCAGCAGCCTGCGTCGTGGCGGGCATGAAGATACGCAGTATTTT.

The genes are TRBV7-6 and TRBJ1-5; tentatively, D is TRBD1 (6 bases). The germline gives CDR1 SGHVS, CDR2 FNYEAQ. This CDR3 region has 16 residues. Deletions cut 1 base from V and 4 bases from J, with 14 bases between. CDR3 sequence (DNA): TGTGCCAGCAGCTTAGGGCGATCGGACAGAAATCAGCCCCAGCATTTT. Translation: CASSLGRSDRNQPQHF.

The rearrangement links TRBV9 to TRBJ1-1; D uncertain. Trimming cost V 2 bases and J 4 bases, with 9 bases left between them. CDR1 and CDR2 from the germline V gene are SGDLS and YYNGEE. The CDR3 is 13 residues long. This chain's CDR3 is CASSVGWGTEAFF. CDR3 nucleotides: TGTGCCAGCAGCGTCGGTTGGGGCACTGAAGCTTTCTTT.

This chain links TRBV21-1 with TRBJ1-4. TRBV21-1 is designated a pseudogene. CDR3 length: 14 amino acids. The CDR3 bases are TGTGCCAGCAGCAAAGATTACGATTTTGAAAAACTGTTTTTT. This codes for CASSKDYDFEKLFF.

The rearrangement links TRBV5-5 to TRBJ2-5, with 15 bases matching TRBD2. This CDR3 comprises 17 residues. V dropped 4 bases and J dropped 5; count of bases not matched to a gene: 9. Germline assignment: CDR1 SGHKS and CDR2 YYEKEE (reference sequence). This CDR3 reads CASSHSGTSGRSETQYF. The CDR3 DNA follows: TGTGCCAGCAGCCACTCCGGGACTAGCGGGAGGAGCGAGACCCAGTACTTC.

The genes are TRBV2 and TRBJ1-4; D is unclear. Germline CDR1 reads SNHLY; CDR2 reads FYNNEI. The CDR3 loop spans 12 amino acids. V was pared by 7 bases and J by 8 bases, with 11 bases between. CDR3 DNA: TGTGCCAGCATGGGTACGGGAGAAAAACTGTTTTTT. Protein product: CASMGTGEKLFF.

The chain carries TRBV7-8 and TRBJ2-1, with TRBD2 matching over 12 bases. CDR3 length: 17 amino acids. The V segment lost 5 bases and the J segment 3 bases; nucleotides outside the gene matches: 8. Germline lookup yields CDR1 SGHVS and CDR2 FQNEAQ. The DNA of the CDR3 is TGTGCCAGCAGCCCATTTCTGACTAGCGGGAGCTACAATGAGCAGTTCTTC. Translation gives CASSPFLTSGSYNEQFF. Full variable domain (missing parts from reference TRBV7-8 and TRBJ2-1): GAGVSQSPRYKVAKRGQDVALRCDPISGHVSLFWYQQALGQGPEFLTYFQNEAQLDKSGLPSDRFFAERPEGSVSTLKIQRTQQEDSAVYLCASSPFLTSGSYNEQFFGPGTRLTVL.

The chain combines TRBV5-1 with TRBJ2-1; D possibly uses TRBD1 or TRBD2 (5 bases each). The CDR3 totals 17 residues. V was shortened by 4 bases and J by 3 bases, with 20 bases between the two germline ends. Germline lookup yields CDR1 SGHRS and CDR2 YFSETQ. CDR3 residues: CASSPAWGRDFYNEQFF. The CDR3 region has the DNA TGCGCCAGCAGCCCTGCCTGGGGGAGAGACTTCTACAATGAGCAGTTCTTC.